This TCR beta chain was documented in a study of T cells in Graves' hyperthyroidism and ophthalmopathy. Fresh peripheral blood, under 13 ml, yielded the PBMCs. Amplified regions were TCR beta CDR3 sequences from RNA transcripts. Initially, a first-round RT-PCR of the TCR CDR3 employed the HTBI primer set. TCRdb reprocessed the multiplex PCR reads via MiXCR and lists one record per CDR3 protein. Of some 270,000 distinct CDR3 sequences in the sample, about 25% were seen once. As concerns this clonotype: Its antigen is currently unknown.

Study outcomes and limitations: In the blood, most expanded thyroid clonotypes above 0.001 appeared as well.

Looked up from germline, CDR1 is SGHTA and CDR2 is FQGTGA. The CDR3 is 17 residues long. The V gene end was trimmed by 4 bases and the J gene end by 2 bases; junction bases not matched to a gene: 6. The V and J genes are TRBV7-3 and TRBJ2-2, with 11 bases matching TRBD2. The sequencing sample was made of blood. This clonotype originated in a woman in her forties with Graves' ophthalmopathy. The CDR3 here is CASSSIAGGYNTGELFF. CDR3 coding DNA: TGTGCCAGCAGCTCAATAGCGGGAGGGTACAACACCGGGGAGCTGTTTTTT.